This TCR beta chain was sequenced for a study of sequential checkpoint blockade in melanoma. Study overall: Arm A got nivolumab then ipilimumab; arm B the reverse, 1:1. Each arm's sequence ended with maintenance nivolumab.

Some clones are missing from TCRdb's copy, which holds only in-frame ones; the method was immunoSEQ multiplex PCR. This table holds tens of thousands of clones, about nine tenths found once. The sample's treatment: randomized to nivolumab then ipilimumab (arm A) or the reverse (arm B). No patient had prior DNA-damaging chemotherapy. From thawed PBMCs, live CD3+CD8+ cells negative for CD19 and CD56 were sorted. The CDR3 runs to 16 residues. Trimming stripped 0 bases from V and 5 bases from J, with 15 bases between. Germline-derived CDR1 and CDR2 are SGHRS and YFSETQ. This receptor was identified in a human donor with melanoma. The rearrangement joins TRBV5-1 to TRBJ2-1; perhaps TRBD2 as D (7 bases). The source was CD8+ T cells sorted from blood (inferred from file names), collected from a patient given nivolumab and ipilimumab in sequence. As DNA, the CDR3 is TGCGCCAGCAGCTTGGAGGGGGGGGCATCGGACAATGAGCAGTTCTTC. Translation: CASSLEGGASDNEQFF.